This is a list of T cell receptor beta chains from one sample in a study of T cell changes during pregnancy in multiple sclerosis. The assay was immunoSEQ multiplex PCR, and TCRdb's table has in-frame clones only and misses some. The table lists 47,000 or so clones, approximately 95% of them singletons. This specimen consisted of CD4+ T cells from peripheral blood mononuclear cells, obtained in the first trimester of pregnancy. Receptors originate from a female donor with multiple sclerosis, enrolled in a pregnancy study. CDR3s include the opening cysteine and the closing phenylalanine or tryptophan. D genes are given only for firm matches. Only part of the rows carry a size: once, few, many, or a class if the clone is expanded.

>TRBJ1-5|TRBV6-1|TRBD1|-
TGTGCCAGCAGTGAGGCAGGGGGCGGGCAGCCCCAGCATTTT
CASSEAGGGQPQHF
>TRBJ2-5|TRBV6-1|TRBD2|-
TGTGCCAGCAGTCACATAGCGGGTGGAGAGACCCAGTACTTC
CASSHIAGGETQYF
>TRBJ1-5|TRBV30|-|-
TGTGCCTGGAACCGGGACACTAGCAATCAGCCCCAGCATTTT
CAWNRDTSNQPQHF
>TRBJ1-3|TRBV5-4|-|-
TGTGCCAGCAGCTTGGGACAGCAAATCCCTGGAAACACCATATATTTT
CASSLGQQIPGNTIYF
>TRBJ1-2|TRBV6-1|-|few
TGTGCCAGCAGCAGGGGATATGGGTATGGCTACACCTTC
CASSRGYGYGYTF
>TRBJ2-7|TRBV6-1|-|-
TGTGCCAGCAGTGATGAAAGGCGGAGGTGGTACGAGCAGTACTTC
CASSDERRRWYEQYF
>TRBJ2-1|TRBV7-9|-|-
TGTGCCAGCAGCTTAGATTGGGGGCGCTCCTACAATGAGCAGTTCTTC
CASSLDWGRSYNEQFF
>TRBJ1-2|TRBV19|-|once
TGTGCCAGTAGTATAGTCCCCCCCTCGGGCTACACCTTC
CASSIVPPSGYTF
>TRBJ2-2|TRBV13|TRBD1|-
TGTGCCAGCACTCCGGGACAGAAGAACACCGGGGAGCTGTTTTTT
CASTPGQKNTGELFF
>TRBJ2-7|TRBV29-1|TRBD2|-
TGCAGCGTTGAAGTCACGGATGCGGGAGGATCCTACGAGCAGTACTTC
CSVEVTDAGGSYEQYF
>TRBJ2-7|TRBV5-1|TRBD1|-
TGCGCCAGCAGCCGTGGGACAGGGAGCTCCTACGAGCAGTACTTC
CASSRGTGSSYEQYF
>TRBJ2-7|TRBV5-1|TRBD1|-
TGCGCCAGCAGCTTGGGGGGACAGGGAGTGCAGTACTTC
CASSLGGQGVQYF
>TRBJ1-3|TRBV7-6|TRBD1|-
TGTGCCAGCAGCTCCCGACAGGGACACTCTGGAAACACCATATATTTT
CASSSRQGHSGNTIYF
>TRBJ1-1|TRBV19|TRBD1|-
TGTGCCAGTAGCCCAGGGGGCAGGACTTTCTTT
CASSPGGRTFF
>TRBJ2-5|TRBV7-6|-|-
TGTGCCAGCAGCTCGGACCCTACACGGGAACAGACCCAGTACTTC
CASSSDPTREQTQYF
>TRBJ1-3|TRBV6-4|-|-
TGTGCCAGCAGTGACTCGACGCGACAGAGCTCTGGAAACACCATATATTTT
CASSDSTRQSSGNTIYF
>TRBJ2-2|TRBV16|TRBD2|-
TGTGCCAGCAGCCAAGGCTGGGTTAGCGGGATTAACACCGGGGAGCTGTTTTTT
CASSQGWVSGINTGELFF
>TRBJ2-3|TRBV9|-|-
TGTGCCAGCAGCCCACAGGGAGGGGATACGCAGTATTTT
CASSPQGGDTQYF
>TRBJ2-3|TRBV4-1|TRBD2|-
TGCGCCAGCAGCCAACTAGCGGGGAGCACAGATACGCAGTATTTT
CASSQLAGSTDTQYF
>TRBJ2-5|TRBV5-6|TRBD2|-
TGTGCCAGCAGCTTACGCGGGGGGGAAGAGACCCAGTACTTC
CASSLRGGEETQYF
>TRBJ2-3|TRBV6-1|-|-
TGTGCCAGCAGTACCCTGCGGCGCACGCAGTATTTT
CASSTLRRTQYF
>TRBJ1-1|TRBV6-5|-|-
TGTGCCAGCAGAACCTACAGGGACACTGAAGCTTTCTTT
CASRTYRDTEAFF
>TRBJ2-1|TRBV5-1|-|-
TGCGCCAGCAGGCCCGAACCCCTCGGTGAGCAGTTCTTC
CASRPEPLGEQFF
>TRBJ2-4|TRBV7-8|TRBD2|-
TGTGCCAGCAGCTTTCTAGCGGGGGGGAAAAACATTCAGTACTTC
CASSFLAGGKNIQYF
>TRBJ2-3|TRBV4-1|-|-
TGCGCCAGCAGCCAAGTGACTTTAAAAGATACGCAGTATTTT
CASSQVTLKDTQYF
>TRBJ1-4|TRBV19|TRBD1|-
TGTGCCAGTAGTATAGGCACAGGGGATAATGAAAAACTGTTTTTT
CASSIGTGDNEKLFF
>TRBJ2-5|TRBV11-2|TRBD2|-
TGTGCCAGCAGCCCCGGGACTAGCAGGGAGACCCAGTACTTC
CASSPGTSRETQYF
>TRBJ2-2|TRBV25-1|TRBD2|-
TGTGCCACTTCACTAGCGGGGGACACCGGGGAGCTGTTTTTT
CATSLAGDTGELFF